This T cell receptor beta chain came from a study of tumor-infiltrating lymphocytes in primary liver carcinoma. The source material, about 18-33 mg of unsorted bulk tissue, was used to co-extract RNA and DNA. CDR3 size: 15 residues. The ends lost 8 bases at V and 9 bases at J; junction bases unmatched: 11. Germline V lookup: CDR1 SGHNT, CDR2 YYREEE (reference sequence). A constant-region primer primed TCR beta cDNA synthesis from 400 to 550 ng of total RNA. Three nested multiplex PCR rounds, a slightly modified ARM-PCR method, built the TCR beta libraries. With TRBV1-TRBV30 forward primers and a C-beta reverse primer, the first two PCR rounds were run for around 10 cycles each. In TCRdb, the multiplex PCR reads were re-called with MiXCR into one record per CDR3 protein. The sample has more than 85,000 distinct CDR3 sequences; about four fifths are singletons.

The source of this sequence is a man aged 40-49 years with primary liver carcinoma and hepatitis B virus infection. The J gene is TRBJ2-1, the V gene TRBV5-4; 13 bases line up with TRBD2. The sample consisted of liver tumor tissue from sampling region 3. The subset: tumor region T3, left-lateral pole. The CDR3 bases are TGTGCCAGGAGCCACGGGACTAGCGGGAACATTGAGCAGTTCTTC. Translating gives CARSHGTSGNIEQFF.